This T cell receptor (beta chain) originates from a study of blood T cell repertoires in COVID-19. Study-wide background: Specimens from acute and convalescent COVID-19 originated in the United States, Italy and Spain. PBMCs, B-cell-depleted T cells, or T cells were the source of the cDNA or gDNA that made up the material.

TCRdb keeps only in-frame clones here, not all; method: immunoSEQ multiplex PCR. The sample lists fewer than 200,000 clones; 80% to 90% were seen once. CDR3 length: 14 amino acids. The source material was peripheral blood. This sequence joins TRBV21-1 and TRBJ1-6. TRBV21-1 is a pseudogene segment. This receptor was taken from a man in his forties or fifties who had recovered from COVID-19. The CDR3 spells CASSKGPREVPLHF. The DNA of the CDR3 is TGTGCCAGCAGCAAAGGCCCGCGGGAGGTCCCCCTCCACTTT.